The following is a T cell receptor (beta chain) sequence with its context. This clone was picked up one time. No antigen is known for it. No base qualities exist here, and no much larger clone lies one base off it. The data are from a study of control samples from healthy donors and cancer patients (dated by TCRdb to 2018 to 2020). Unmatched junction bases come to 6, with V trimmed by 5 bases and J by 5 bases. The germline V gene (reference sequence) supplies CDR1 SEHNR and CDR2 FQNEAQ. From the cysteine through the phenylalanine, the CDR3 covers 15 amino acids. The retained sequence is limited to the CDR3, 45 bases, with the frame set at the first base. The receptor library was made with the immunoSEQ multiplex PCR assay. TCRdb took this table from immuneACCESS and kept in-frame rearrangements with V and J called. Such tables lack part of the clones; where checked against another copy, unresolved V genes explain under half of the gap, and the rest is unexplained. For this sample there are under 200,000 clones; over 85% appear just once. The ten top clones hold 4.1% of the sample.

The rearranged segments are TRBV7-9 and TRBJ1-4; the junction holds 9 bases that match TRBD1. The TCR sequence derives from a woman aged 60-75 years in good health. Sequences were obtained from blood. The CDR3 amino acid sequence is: CASSPGQGINEKLFF. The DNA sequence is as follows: TGTGCCAGCAGCCCCGGACAGGGGATAAATGAAAAACTGTTTTTT.